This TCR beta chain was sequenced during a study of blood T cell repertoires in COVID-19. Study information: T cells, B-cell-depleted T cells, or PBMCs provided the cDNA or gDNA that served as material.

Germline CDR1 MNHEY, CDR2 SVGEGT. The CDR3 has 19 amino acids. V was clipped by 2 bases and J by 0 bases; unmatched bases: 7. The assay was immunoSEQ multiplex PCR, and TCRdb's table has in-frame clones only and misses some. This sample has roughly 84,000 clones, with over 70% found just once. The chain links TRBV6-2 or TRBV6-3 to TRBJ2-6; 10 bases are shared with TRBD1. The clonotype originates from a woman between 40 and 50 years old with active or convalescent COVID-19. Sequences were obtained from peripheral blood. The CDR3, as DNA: TGTGCCAGCAGTTACACCCGGGACAGGGGTTTCTCTGGGGCCAACGTCCTGACTTTC. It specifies CASSYTRDRGFSGANVLTF.